Listed here are 10 T cell receptor beta chains from one sample, sequenced in a study of shared clonotypes between healthy human individuals. The data were produced by immunoSEQ multiplex PCR, yet TCRdb's version contains in-frame clones alone and is incomplete. Of approximately 2,300,000 clones listed, just under 95% are singletons. Specimen: naive CD4+ T cells from PBMCs. Subset of the sample: CD45RA+ positively selected. All receptors derive from a man younger than 30 in good health. Some clones in this sample may be carry-over from other donors' samples.

On this clone itself: The sample contains more than one DNA sequence encoding this CDR3. The chain is built from TRBV5-1 and TRBJ2-5; possible D gene TRBD2, 5 bases. This CDR3 region has 14 residues. V lost 0 bases and J 2 bases, leaving 8 bases between the germline ends. CDR1 and CDR2 from the germline V gene are SGHRS and YFSETQ. DNA of the CDR3: TGCGCCAGCAGCTTGGGTCGGGATCAAGAGACCCAGTACTTC. Translation gives CASSLGRDQETQYF.

The CDR3 sequence is CASSSSPRAGELFF. CDR3 in DNA: TGTGCCAGCAGCTCCTCCCCTCGGGCCGGGGAGCTGTTTTTT. This chain uses TRBV5-4 with TRBJ2-2; D call uncertain. The germline CDR1 and CDR2 sequences are SGHNT and YYREEE (reference sequence). Trimming cost V 3 bases and J 6 bases, with 12 bases left between them. CDR3 size: 14 residues.

This rearrangement joins TRBV11-2 to TRBJ2-1, with D perhaps matching TRBD1 or TRBD2 (5 bases each). The CDR3 has 15 residues. Germline CDR1 reads SGHAT; CDR2 reads FQNNGV. V was cut by 5 bases and J by 5 bases, with 16 bases left in between. This CDR3 reads CASSPPGRWHNEQFF. In nucleotides, the CDR3 is TGTGCCAGCAGCCCCCCGGGGCGCTGGCACAATGAGCAGTTCTTC. The full variable domain, with the rest looked up from reference TRBV11-2 and TRBJ2-1, is EAGVAQSPRYKIIEKRQSVAFWCNPISGHATLYWYQQILGQGPKLLIQFQNNGVVDDSQLPKDRFSAERLKGVDSTLKIQPAKLEDSAVYLCASSPPGRWHNEQFFGPGTRLTVL.

The chain uses TRBV7-2 and TRBJ1-4, with 10 bases identical to TRBD1. Trimming removed 5 bases from V and 8 bases from J; junction bases left unmatched: 8. Germline V gives CDR1 SGHTA, CDR2 FQGNSA. This CDR3 comprises 15 residues. CDR3 in amino acids: CASSPQTGGREKLFF. CDR3 in DNA: TGTGCCAGCAGCCCACAGACAGGGGGCAGAGAAAAACTGTTTTTT. Based on the CDR3 plus reference TRBV7-2 and TRBJ1-4, the full variable domain is GAGVSQSPSNKVTEKGKDVELRCDPISGHTALYWYRQSLGQGLEFLIYFQGNSAPDKSGLPSDRFSAERTGGSVSTLTIQRTQQEDSAVYLCASSPQTGGREKLFFGSGTQLSVL.

This clone was picked up one time. The genes are TRBV9 and TRBJ1-2; the match to TRBD1 covers 7 bases. CDR3 length equals 15 residues. The germline V gene has CDR1 SGDLS and CDR2 YYNGEE. J lost 6 bases, V lost 4 bases, and 12 bases had no gene match. The CDR3 spells CASSLRPRQGNGYTF. DNA for the CDR3: TGTGCCAGCAGCCTACGCCCACGACAGGGAAATGGCTACACCTTC.

This chain uses TRBV5-1 with TRBJ2-1, with 9 bases that match TRBD2. The J segment lost 6 bases and the V segment lost 0 bases, leaving 7 bases of the junction unmatched. The germline gives CDR1 SGHRS, CDR2 YFSETQ. The CDR3 loop spans 16 amino acids. The CDR3 spells CASSLAPSGAGNEQFF. The CDR3 DNA reads TGCGCCAGCAGCTTGGCCCCTAGCGGGGCGGGCAATGAGCAGTTCTTC.

With respect to this clone: A much more abundant neighbour one base away suggests this may be a read error. The identical CDR3 is also encoded by other nucleotide sequences in the sample. The V call is TRBV28, the J call TRBJ1-5, with 9 bases that match TRBD1. The CDR3 has 14 amino acids. Losses at the gene ends were 5 bases for V and 2 bases for J; bases not matched to a gene: 1. Looked up from germline, CDR1 is MDHEN and CDR2 is SYDVKM. The chain's CDR3 is CASSRTGGNQPQHF. The CDR3 DNA follows: TGTGCCAGCAGTCGGACAGGGGGCAATCAGCCCCAGCATTTT.

The V gene is TRBV7-8, the J gene TRBJ1-5; maybe TRBD1 (5 bases). The CDR3 has 16 amino acids. The germline gives CDR1 SGHVS, CDR2 FQNEAQ. V lost 2 bases and J 4 bases, leaving 15 bases between the germline ends. The CDR3 here is CASSLFSAGRNQPQHF. The CDR3 bases are TGTGCCAGCAGCTTATTTTCTGCAGGGAGGAATCAGCCCCAGCATTTT.

V is TRBV27 and J is TRBJ2-7; no reliable D call. CDR3 size: 13 residues. Germline-derived CDR1 and CDR2 are MNHEY and SMNVEV (reference sequence). V dropped 6 bases and J dropped 3 bases, with 12 bases sitting between them. CDR3 nucleotides: TGTGCCAGCAGCCCGGCGGTGGGCTACGAGCAGTACTTC. It is translated as CASSPAVGYEQYF.

CDR3 DNA sequence: TGTGCCAGCAGTGAAGACAGGGGGCGTATCTATGGCTACACCTTC. This translates into CASSEDRGRIYGYTF. The rearrangement uses TRBV2 and TRBJ1-2; 9 bases match TRBD1. Germline trimming cut 1 base from V and 4 bases from J; bases unmatched to any gene: 4. Per germline, CDR1 SNHLY and CDR2 FYNNEI. The CDR3 totals 15 residues.